Listed below are T cell receptor beta chains from one sample, sequenced in a study of T cell repertoires in cytomegalovirus infection. TCRdb analysed the reads with MiXCR anew, one entry per CDR3 protein. The sample shows around 170,000 distinct CDR3 sequences, approximately 14% of them seen only once. The sample comprised PBMCs. These receptors were collected from a human donor in good health (CMV status not recorded). Some clones in this sample may be carry-over from other donors' samples. The CDR3 runs from the conserved cysteine through the conserved F or W. The D gene is left open where the match is weak. Part of the rows lack a size; the others show once, few, many or a class for expanded clones.

TRBD1	TRBV12-5	.	14	TRBJ1-1	CASGLSGGASPAFF	TGTGCTAGTGGTTTATCAGGGGGCGCCTCTCCAGCTTTCTTT
.	TRBV7-8	many	15	TRBJ2-2	CASSLGGRGTGELFF	TGTGCCAGCAGCTTAGGGGGCAGGGGCACCGGGGAGCTGTTTTTT
.	TRBV12-3/TRBV12-4	.	16	TRBJ2-3	CASRRETGPHTDTQYF	TGTGCCAGCAGACGAGAGACAGGCCCCCACACAGATACGCAGTATTTT
.	TRBV20-1	.	11	TRBJ2-1	CSAINNNEQFF	TGCAGTGCTATAAATAACAATGAGCAGTTCTTC
.	TRBV12-3/TRBV12-4	few	13	TRBJ1-2	CASSPGGGVGYTF	TGTGCCAGCAGTCCAGGCGGGGGCGTGGGCTACACCTTC
TRBD2	TRBV20-1	many	17	TRBJ2-1	CSARDPAGGRGYNEQFF	TGCAGTGCTAGAGATCCAGCGGGAGGTCGGGGGTACAATGAGCAGTTCTTC
.	TRBV7-8	many	13	TRBJ2-1	CASSRGGGDEQFF	TGTGCCAGCAGCCGAGGAGGGGGCGATGAGCAGTTCTTC
TRBD2	TRBV29-1	few	10	TRBJ2-7	CSAGLDEQYF	TGCAGCGCAGGACTAGACGAGCAGTACTTC
.	TRBV7-8	many	18	TRBJ2-4	CASSSRPRERQAKNIQYF	TGTGCCAGCAGCTCTCGACCCCGGGAGCGGCAGGCCAAAAACATTCAGTACTTC
.	TRBV7-9	.	15	TRBJ1-2	CASSQRGPTNYGYTF	TGTGCCAGCAGCCAACGGGGTCCTACAAACTATGGCTACACCTTC
.	TRBV12-3/TRBV12-4	few	16	TRBJ2-7	CASSARDTERSYEQYF	TGTGCCAGCAGTGCTCGGGACACCGAACGCTCCTACGAGCAGTACTTC
.	TRBV12-5	few	13	TRBJ2-5	CASGLYDQETQYF	TGTGCTAGTGGTTTGTATGACCAAGAGACCCAGTACTTC
.	TRBV11-2	many	17	TRBJ1-3	CASSFAGTAATGNTIYF	TGTGCCAGCAGCTTCGCCGGGACGGCGGCCACTGGAAACACCATATATTTT
.	TRBV11-3	few	16	TRBJ2-2	CASTASSGVNTGELFF	TGTGCCAGCACCGCCTCGTCAGGGGTAAACACCGGGGAGCTGTTTTTT
.	TRBV7-2	many	12	TRBJ2-7	CASSPFSYEQYF	TGTGCCAGCAGCCCTTTCTCCTACGAGCAGTACTTC
TRBD1	TRBV28	many	16	TRBJ2-2	CASYPPGQGFSGELFF	TGTGCCAGCTACCCCCCGGGACAGGGTTTCTCCGGGGAGCTGTTTTTT
.	TRBV11-2	few	16	TRBJ2-1	CASSLDVGGAYNEQFF	TGTGCCAGCAGCTTAGATGTGGGGGGGGCATACAATGAGCAGTTCTTC
.	TRBV7-9	.	16	TRBJ1-5	CASSLAAVGSDQPQHF	TGTGCCAGCAGCTTAGCGGCAGTGGGTTCGGATCAGCCCCAGCATTTT
.	TRBV19	many	11	TRBJ2-1	CASLSYNEQFF	TGTGCCAGTCTATCCTACAATGAGCAGTTCTTC
.	TRBV15	few	13	TRBJ1-1	CATNRAQRTEAFF	TGTGCCACCAACAGAGCCCAAAGGACTGAAGCTTTCTTT
.	TRBV6-2/TRBV6-3	.	15	TRBJ2-1	CASKDDTSSRNEQFF	TGTGCCTCCAAGGATGATACTTCCTCGAGGAATGAGCAGTTCTTC
.	TRBV20-1	.	12	TRBJ1-1	CSASRTNTEAFF	TGCAGTGCTAGTCGGACGAACACTGAAGCTTTCTTT
TRBD1	TRBV29-1	few	16	TRBJ2-1	CSVDYGTQGAGNEQFF	TGCAGCGTGGACTATGGGACGCAGGGGGCCGGGAATGAGCAGTTCTTC
TRBD2	TRBV7-7	.	13	TRBJ2-2	CATSGGPSGELFF	TGTGCCACCTCGGGGGGGCCCTCCGGGGAGCTGTTTTTT
.	TRBV25-1	many	12	TRBJ1-2	CASSEKSSGYTF	TGTGCCAGCAGTGAAAAGAGCTCTGGCTACACCTTC
.	TRBV12-3/TRBV12-4	.	15	TRBJ1-1	CASTWGGGANTEAFF	TGTGCCAGCACCTGGGGGGGGGGGGCAAACACTGAAGCTTTCTTT
TRBD1	TRBV2	.	15	TRBJ2-1	CAIPPPWQGVGEQFF	TGTGCCATCCCACCCCCCTGGCAGGGGGTAGGTGAGCAGTTCTTC